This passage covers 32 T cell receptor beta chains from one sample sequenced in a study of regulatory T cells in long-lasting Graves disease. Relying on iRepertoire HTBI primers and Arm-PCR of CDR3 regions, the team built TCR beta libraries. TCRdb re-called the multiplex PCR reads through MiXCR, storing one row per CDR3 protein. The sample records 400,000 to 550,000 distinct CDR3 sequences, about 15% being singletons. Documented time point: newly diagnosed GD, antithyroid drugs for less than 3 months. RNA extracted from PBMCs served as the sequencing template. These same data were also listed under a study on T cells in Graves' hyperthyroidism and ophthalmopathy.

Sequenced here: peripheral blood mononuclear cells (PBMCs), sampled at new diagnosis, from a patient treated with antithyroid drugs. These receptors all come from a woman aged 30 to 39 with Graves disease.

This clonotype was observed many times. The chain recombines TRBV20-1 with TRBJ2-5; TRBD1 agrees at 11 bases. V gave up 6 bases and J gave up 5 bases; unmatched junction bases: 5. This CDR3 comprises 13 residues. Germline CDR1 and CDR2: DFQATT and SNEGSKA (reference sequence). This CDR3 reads CSAIRDRGETQYF. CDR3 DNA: TGCAGTGCCATTCGGGACAGGGGGGAGACCCAGTACTTC.

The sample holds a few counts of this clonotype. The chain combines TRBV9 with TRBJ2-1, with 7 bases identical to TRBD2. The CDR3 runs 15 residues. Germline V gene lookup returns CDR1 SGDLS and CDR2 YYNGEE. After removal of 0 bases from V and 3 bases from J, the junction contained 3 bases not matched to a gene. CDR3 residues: CASSVEGLDYNEQFF. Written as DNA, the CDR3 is TGTGCCAGCAGCGTAGAAGGACTAGACTACAATGAGCAGTTCTTC.

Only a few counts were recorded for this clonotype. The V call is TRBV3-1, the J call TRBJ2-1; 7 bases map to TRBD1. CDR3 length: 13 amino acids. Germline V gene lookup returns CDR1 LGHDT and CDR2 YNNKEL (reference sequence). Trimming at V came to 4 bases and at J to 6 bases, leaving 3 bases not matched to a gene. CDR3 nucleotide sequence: TGTGCCAGCAGCCTCGGGACAGCCAATGAGCAGTTCTTC. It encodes CASSLGTANEQFF.

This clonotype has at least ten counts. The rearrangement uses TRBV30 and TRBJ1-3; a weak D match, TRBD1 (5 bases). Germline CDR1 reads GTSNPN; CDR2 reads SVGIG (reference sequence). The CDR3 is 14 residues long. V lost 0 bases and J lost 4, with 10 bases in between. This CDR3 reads CAWSVRGFGNTIYF. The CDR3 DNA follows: TGTGCCTGGAGTGTACGGGGGTTCGGAAACACCATATATTTT.

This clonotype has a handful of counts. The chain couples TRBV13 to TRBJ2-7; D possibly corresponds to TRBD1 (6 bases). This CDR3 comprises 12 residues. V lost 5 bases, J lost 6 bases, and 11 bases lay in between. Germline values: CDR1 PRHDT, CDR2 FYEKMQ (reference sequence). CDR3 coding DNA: TGTGCCAGCAGCATCGGGACATCCGAGCAGTACTTC. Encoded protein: CASSIGTSEQYF.

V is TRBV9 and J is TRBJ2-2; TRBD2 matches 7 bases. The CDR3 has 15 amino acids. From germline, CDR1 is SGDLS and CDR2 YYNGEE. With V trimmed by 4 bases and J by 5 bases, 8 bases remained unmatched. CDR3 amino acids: CASSPRQGLTGELFF. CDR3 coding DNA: TGTGCCAGCAGCCCCAGGCAGGGACTAACCGGGGAGCTGTTTTTT.

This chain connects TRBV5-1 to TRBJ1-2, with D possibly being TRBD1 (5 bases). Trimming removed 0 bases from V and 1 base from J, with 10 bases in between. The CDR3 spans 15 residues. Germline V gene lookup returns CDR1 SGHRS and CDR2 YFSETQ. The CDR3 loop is CASSLDGARNYGYTF. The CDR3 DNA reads TGCGCCAGCAGCTTGGACGGGGCACGTAACTATGGCTACACCTTC.

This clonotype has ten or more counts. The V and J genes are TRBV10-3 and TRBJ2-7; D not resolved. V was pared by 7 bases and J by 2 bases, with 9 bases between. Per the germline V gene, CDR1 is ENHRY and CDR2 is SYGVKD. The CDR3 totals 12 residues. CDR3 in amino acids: CAIISDTYEQYF. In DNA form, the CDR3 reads TGTGCCATCATTTCGGATACCTACGAGCAGTACTTC.

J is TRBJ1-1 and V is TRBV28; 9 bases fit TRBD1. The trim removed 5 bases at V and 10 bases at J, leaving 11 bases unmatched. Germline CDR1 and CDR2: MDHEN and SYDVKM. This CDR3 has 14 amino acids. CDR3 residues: CASSTTGGPYIAFF. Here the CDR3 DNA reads TGTGCCAGCAGTACTACAGGGGGCCCCTATATAGCTTTCTTT.

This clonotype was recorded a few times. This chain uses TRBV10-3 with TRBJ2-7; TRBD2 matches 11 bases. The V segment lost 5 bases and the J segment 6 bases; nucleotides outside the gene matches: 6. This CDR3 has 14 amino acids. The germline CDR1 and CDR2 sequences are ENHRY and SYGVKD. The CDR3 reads CAISTKLAGGEQYF. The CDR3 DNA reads TGTGCCATCAGTACCAAGCTAGCGGGAGGCGAGCAGTACTTC.

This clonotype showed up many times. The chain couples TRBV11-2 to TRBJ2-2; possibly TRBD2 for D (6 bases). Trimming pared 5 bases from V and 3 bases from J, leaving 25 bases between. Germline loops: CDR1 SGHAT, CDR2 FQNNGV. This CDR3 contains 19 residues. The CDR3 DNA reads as TGTGCCAGCAGCCCCCGCTGGGGCGGGGTCGGGTGGGACACCGGGGAGCTGTTTTTT. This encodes CASSPRWGGVGWDTGELFF.

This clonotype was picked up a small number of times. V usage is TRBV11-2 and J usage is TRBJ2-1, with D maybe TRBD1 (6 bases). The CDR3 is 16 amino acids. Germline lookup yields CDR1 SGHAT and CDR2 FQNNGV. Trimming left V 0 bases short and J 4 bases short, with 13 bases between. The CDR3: CASSLDWGLNYNEQFF. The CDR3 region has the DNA TGTGCCAGCAGCTTAGATTGGGGGCTGAATTACAATGAGCAGTTCTTC.

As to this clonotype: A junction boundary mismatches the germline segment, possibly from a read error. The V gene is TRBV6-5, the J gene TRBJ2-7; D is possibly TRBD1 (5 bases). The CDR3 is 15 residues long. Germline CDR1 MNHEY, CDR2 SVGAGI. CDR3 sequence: CTSSSIDSSSYEQYF. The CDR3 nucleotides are TGTACCAGCAGTTCGATAGACAGCTCCTCCTACGAGCAGTACTTC.

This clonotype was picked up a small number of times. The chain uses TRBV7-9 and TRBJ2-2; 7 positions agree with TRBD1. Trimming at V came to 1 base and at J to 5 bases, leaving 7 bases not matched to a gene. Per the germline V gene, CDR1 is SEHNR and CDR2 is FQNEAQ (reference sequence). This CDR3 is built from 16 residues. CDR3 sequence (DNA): TGTGCCAGCAGCTTAGGAAGGGGGCGGTCTACCGGGGAGCTGTTTTTT. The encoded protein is CASSLGRGRSTGELFF.

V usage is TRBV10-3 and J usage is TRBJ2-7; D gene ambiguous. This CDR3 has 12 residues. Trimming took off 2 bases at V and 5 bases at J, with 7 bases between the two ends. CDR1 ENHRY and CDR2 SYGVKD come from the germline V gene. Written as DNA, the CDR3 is TGTGCCATCAGTGAGGCGGACGACGAGCAGTACTTC. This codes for CAISEADDEQYF.

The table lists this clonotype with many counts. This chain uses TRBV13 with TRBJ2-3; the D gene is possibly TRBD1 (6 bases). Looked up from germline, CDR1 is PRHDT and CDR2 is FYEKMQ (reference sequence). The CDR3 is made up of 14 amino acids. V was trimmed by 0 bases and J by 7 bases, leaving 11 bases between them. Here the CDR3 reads CASSLGGHLNTQYF. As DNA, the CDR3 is TGTGCCAGCAGCTTAGGGGGACACCTAAATACGCAGTATTTT. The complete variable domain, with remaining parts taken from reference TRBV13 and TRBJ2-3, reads AAGVIQSPRHLIKEKRETATLKCYPIPRHDTVYWYQQGPGQDPQFLISFYEKMQSDKGSIPDRFSAQQFSDYHSELNMSSLELGDSALYFCASSLGGHLNTQYFGPGTRLTVL.

This CDR3 reads CATRSGLAPNEQFF. CDR3 nucleotide sequence: TGTGCCACCCGCTCGGGACTAGCCCCTAATGAGCAGTTCTTC. The chain has TRBV19 and TRBJ2-1; 9 bases are a match to TRBD2. Germline CDR1 and CDR2: LNHDA and SQIVND (reference sequence). The ends lost 10 bases at V and 7 bases at J; junction bases unmatched: 11. The CDR3 runs 14 residues.

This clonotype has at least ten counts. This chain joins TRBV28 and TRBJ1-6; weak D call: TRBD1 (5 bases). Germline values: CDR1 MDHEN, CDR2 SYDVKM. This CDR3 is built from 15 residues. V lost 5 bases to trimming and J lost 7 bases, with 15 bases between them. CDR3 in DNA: TGTGCCAGCAGTGCCAGGGCCCTCGGGAATTCACCCCTCCACTTT. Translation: CASSARALGNSPLHF. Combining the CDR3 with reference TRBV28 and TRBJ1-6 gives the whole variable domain DVKVTQSSRYLVKRTGEKVFLECVQDMDHENMFWYRQDPGLGLRLIYFSYDVKMKEKGDIPEGYSVSREKKERFSLILESASTNQTSMYLCASSARALGNSPLHFGNGTRLTVT.

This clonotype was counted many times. The CDR3 nucleotides read TGTGCCAGCAGCTGGGACCTAAGAGGACTGAACACTGAAGCTTTCTTT. Encoded protein: CASSWDLRGLNTEAFF. The chain joins TRBV5-6 to TRBJ1-1, with D perhaps TRBD1 (5 bases). This CDR3 has 16 amino acids. Germline V gene sequence: CDR1 SGHDT, CDR2 YYEEEE. The V gene lost 3 bases and the J gene lost 0 bases, with 15 bases spanning the gap.

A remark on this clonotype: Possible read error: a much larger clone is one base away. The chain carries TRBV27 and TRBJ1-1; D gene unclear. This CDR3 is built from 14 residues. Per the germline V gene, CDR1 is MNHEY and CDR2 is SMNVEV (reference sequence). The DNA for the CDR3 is TGTACCAGCAGTTTAGGAGATAGGAACACTGAAGCTTTCTTT. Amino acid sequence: CTSSLGDRNTEAFF.

The CDR3 region has the DNA TGCAGTGCTAGACTAGCGGGGTTAAACGAGCAGTACTTC. Translation gives CSARLAGLNEQYF. The chain links TRBV20-1 to TRBJ2-7; 9 nucleotides match TRBD2. Germline lookup yields CDR1 DFQATT and CDR2 SNEGSKA (reference sequence). This CDR3 contains 13 residues. Trimming at V came to 2 bases and at J to 5 bases, leaving 4 bases not matched to a gene.

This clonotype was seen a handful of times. CDR3: CSARGYVAGVNSGANVLTF. Written as DNA, the CDR3 is TGCAGTGCCAGGGGCTACGTAGCGGGAGTGAACTCTGGGGCCAACGTCCTGACTTTC. This sequence joins TRBV20-1 and TRBJ2-6; 9 positions agree with TRBD2. The CDR3 extends over 19 amino acids. V lost 6 bases and J lost 0; bases outside the gene matches: 15. Per the germline V gene, CDR1 is DFQATT and CDR2 is SNEGSKA (reference sequence).

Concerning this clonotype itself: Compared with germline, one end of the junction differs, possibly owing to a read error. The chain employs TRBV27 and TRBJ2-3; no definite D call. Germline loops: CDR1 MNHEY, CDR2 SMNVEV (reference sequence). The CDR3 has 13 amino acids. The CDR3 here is CVSSDPSTDTQYF. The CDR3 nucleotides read TGTGTCAGCTCCGACCCTAGCACAGATACGCAGTATTTT.

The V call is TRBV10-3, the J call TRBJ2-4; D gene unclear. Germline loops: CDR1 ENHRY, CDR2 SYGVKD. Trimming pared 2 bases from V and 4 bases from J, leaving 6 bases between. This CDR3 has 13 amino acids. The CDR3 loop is CAISEGRKNIQYF. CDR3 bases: TGTGCCATCAGTGAGGGCAGGAAAAACATTCAGTACTTC.

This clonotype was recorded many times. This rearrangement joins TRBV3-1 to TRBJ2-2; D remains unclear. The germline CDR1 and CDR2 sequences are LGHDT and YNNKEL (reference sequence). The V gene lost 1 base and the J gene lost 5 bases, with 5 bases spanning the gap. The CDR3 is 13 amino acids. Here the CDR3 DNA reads TGTGCCAGCAGCCAAGTCGATACCGGGGAGCTGTTTTTT. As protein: CASSQVDTGELFF.

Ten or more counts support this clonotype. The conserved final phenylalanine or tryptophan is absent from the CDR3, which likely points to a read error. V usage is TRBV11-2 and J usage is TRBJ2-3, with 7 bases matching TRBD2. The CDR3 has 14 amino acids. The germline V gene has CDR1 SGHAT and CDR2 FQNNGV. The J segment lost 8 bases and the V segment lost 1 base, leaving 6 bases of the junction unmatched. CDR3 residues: CASSLVAGEGTQYL. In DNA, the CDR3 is TGTGCCAGCAGCTTAGTGGCGGGAGAGGGTACGCAGTATCTT.

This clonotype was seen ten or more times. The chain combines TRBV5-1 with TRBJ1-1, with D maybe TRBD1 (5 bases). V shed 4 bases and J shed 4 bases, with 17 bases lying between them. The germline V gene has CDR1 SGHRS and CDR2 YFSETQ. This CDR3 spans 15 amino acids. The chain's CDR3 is CASSEGPLPSTEAFF. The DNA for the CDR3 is TGCGCCAGCAGCGAGGGACCCCTGCCATCCACTGAAGCTTTCTTT.

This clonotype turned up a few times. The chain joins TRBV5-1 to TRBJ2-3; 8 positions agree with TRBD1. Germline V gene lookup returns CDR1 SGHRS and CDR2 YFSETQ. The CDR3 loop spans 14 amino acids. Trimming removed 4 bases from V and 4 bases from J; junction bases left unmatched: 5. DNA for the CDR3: TGCGCCAGCAGCAAGGGACAGGATGCAGATACGCAGTATTTT. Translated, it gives CASSKGQDADTQYF.

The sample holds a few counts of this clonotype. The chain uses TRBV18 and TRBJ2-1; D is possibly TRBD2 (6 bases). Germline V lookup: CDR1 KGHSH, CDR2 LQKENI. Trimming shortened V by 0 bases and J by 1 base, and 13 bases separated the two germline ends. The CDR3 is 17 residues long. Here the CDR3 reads CASSPPRGKGSYNEQFF. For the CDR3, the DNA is TGTGCCAGCTCACCACCTCGCGGGAAAGGATCCTACAATGAGCAGTTCTTC.

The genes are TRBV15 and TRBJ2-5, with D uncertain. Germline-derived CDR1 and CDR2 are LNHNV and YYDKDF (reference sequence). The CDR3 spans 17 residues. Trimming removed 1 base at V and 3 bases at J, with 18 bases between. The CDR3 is CATSRARRRSPEETQYF. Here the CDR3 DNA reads TGTGCCACCAGCAGAGCCCGGCGAAGGTCCCCGGAAGAGACCCAGTACTTC.

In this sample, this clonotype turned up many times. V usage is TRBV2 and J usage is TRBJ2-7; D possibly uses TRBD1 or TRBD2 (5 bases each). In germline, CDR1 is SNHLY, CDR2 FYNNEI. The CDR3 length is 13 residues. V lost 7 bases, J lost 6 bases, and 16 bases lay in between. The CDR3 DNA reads TGTGCCAGCACCTCGCAGGGAGCTTTCGAGCAGTACTTC. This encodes CASTSQGAFEQYF.

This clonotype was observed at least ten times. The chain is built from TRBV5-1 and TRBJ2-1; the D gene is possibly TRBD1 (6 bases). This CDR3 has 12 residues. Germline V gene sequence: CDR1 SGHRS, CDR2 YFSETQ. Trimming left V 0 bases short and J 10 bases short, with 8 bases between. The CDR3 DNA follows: TGCGCCAGCAGCTTGGCAGGGGTCGAGCAGTTCTTC. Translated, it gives CASSLAGVEQFF.